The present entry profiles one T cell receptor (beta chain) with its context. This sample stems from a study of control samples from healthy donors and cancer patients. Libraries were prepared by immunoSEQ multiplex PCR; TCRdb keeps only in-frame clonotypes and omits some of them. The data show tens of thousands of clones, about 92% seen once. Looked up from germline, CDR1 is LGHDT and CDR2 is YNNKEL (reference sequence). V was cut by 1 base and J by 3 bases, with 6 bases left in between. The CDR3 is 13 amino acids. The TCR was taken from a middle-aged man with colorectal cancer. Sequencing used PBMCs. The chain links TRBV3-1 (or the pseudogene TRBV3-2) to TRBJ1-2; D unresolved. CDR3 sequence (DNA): TGTGCCAGCAGCCAAGGTCGTCACTATGGCTACACCTTC. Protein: CASSQGRHYGYTF.